Ten or more counts support the clone carrying this T cell receptor (beta chain). Its specificity is not known. The data were obtained in a study of T cell repertoires in cytomegalovirus infection. For the study at large: Public signatures in TCR beta pointed to CMV infection and matching HLA type. Notes on the study in general: Of the TCR beta families, the public ones yielded a cumulative frequency that identified carriers of CMV plus the relevant HLA.

The CDR3 covers 16 residues. The trim removed 0 bases at V and 8 bases at J, leaving 7 bases unmatched. CDR1 and CDR2 (germline): SGHTA, FQGNSA. TCRdb analysed the reads with MiXCR anew, one entry per CDR3 protein. The table lists some 110,000 distinct CDR3 sequences, about a tenth of them singletons. The TCR originated in a human donor in good health (CMV status not recorded). Some clones in this sample may be carry-over from other donors' samples. Sequencing input: PBMCs, sequenced either directly or after in vitro stimulation (not recorded which). V and J are TRBV7-2 and TRBJ2-1, with 10 bases aligning to TRBD2. The CDR3 DNA reads TGTGCCAGCAGCTTAGCAGCGGGAGGGCCAAAGGATGAGCAGTTCTTC. It codes for CASSLAAGGPKDEQFF.